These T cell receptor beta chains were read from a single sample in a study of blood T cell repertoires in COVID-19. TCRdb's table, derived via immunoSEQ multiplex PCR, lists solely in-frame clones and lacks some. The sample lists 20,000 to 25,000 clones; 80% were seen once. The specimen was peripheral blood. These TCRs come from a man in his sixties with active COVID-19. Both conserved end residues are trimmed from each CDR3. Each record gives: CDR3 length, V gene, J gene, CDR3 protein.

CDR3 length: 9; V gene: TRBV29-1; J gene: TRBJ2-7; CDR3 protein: SVGYNYEQY
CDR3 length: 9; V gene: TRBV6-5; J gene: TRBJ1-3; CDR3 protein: ASVLGNTIY
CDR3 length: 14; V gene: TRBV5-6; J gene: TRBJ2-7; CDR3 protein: ASSLGLAGVPYEQY
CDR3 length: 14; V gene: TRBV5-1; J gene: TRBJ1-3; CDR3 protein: ASTETGPSSGNTIY
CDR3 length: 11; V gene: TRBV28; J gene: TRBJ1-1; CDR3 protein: ASSLGGRTEAF
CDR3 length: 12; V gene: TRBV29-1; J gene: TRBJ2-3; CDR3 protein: STGLAGGTDTQY
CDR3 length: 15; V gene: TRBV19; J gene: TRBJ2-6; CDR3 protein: ASSTERGVSGANVLT
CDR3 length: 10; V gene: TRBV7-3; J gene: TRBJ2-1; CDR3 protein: ASSANRGEQF
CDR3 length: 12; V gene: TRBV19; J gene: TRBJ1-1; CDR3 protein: ASSIVPEGPEAF
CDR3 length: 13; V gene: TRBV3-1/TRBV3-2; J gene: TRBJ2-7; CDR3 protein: ASSHTGTGTHEQY
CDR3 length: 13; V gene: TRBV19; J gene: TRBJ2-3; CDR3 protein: ASSPGTGATDTQY
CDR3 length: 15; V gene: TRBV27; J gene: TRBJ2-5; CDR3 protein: ASSTGSGYDAQETQY
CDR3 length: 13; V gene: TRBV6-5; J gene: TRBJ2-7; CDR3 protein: ASRPKTGVVYEQY
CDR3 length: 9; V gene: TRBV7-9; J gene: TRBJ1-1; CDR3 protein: ASSPLVGAF
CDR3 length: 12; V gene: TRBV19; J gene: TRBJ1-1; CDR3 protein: ASSPVGRGTEAF
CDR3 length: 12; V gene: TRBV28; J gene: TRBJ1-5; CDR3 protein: ASSFSTVPGPQH
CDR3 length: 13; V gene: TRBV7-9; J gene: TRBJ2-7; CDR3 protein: ASSLGQGVSYEQY
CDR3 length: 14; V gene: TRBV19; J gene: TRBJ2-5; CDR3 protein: ASSERQTGVQETQY
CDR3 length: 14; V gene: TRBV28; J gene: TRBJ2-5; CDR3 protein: ASSFAGGPSRETQY
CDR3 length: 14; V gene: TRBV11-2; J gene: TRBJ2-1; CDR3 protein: ASSPGAGVRDNEQF
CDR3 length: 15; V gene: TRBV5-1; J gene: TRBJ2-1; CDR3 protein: ASSSTAGIKSVHEQF
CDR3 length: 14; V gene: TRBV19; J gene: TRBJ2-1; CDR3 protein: ASSVRLAGGRNEQF
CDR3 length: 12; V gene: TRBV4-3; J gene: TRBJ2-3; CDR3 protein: ASSQGTSRDTQY
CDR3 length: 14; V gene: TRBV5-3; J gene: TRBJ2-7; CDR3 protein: ARKRRGLRSIYTQY
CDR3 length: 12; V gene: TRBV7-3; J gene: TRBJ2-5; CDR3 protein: ASSPTTGEGTQY